Below, 29 T cell receptor beta chains from the same sample are listed, as sequenced in a study of T-cell memory formation after mild COVID-19. TCRdb called the 5' RACE reads again in MiXCR, with one record for every CDR3 protein. The sample contains about 500,000 distinct CDR3 sequences, approximately 20% of which appear only once. The source material was PBMCs or a T cell subset sorted from them (not recorded which). Source of these receptors: an adult woman who had mild COVID-19 (a few samples of this study predate the infection). Cell type and time point are not known.

This clonotype was seen more than once but under ten times. The chain employs TRBV12-3 or TRBV12-4 and TRBJ2-1, with unresolved D. Between the trimmed V and J ends, which lost 5 bases and 2 bases, there was a span of 7 bases. The CDR3 consists of 13 residues. The DNA of the CDR3 is TGTGCCAGCAGTAGGGATACCTACAATGAGCAGTTCTTC. It is translated as CASSRDTYNEQFF.

This clonotype came up a few times. The rearrangement uses TRBV12-5 and TRBJ2-1; D might be TRBD1 or TRBD2, each matching 6 bases. Germline CDR1 and CDR2: LGHNT and FRNRAP. The V end was cut by 0 bases, the J end by 2 bases, with 14 bases between. The CDR3 contains 17 residues. This chain's CDR3 is CASGLVRGGRPYNEQFF. Here the CDR3 DNA reads TGTGCTAGTGGTTTGGTACGAGGGGGGAGACCCTACAATGAGCAGTTCTTC.

This clonotype was observed a handful of times. The rearrangement joins TRBV5-4 to TRBJ1-1; maybe TRBD1 (5 bases). The V and J ends lost 1 base and 3 bases respectively, with 10 bases between them. Germline CDR1 SGHNT, CDR2 YYREEE (reference sequence). The CDR3 extends over 14 amino acids. The CDR3 coding sequence is TGTGCCAGCAGCTTGATAGGGGCCTACACTGAAGCTTTCTTT. Its protein product is CASSLIGAYTEAFF. Full variable domain (remainder filled in from reference TRBV5-4 and TRBJ1-1): ETGVTQSPTHLIKTRGQQVTLRCSSQSGHNTVSWYQQALGQGPQFIFQYYREEENGRGNFPPRFSGLQFPNYSSELNVNALELDDSALYLCASSLIGAYTEAFFGQGTRLTVV.

This clonotype was seen more than once but under ten times. This chain uses TRBV9 with TRBJ1-3, with D unresolved. CDR1 is SGDLS, CDR2 YYNGEE, per germline. Between the trimmed V and J ends, which lost 0 bases and 0 bases, there was a span of 7 bases. This CDR3 spans 15 amino acids. The CDR3 protein is CASSVGVLSGNTIYF. Written as DNA, the CDR3 is TGTGCCAGCAGCGTAGGTGTACTCTCTGGAAACACCATATATTTT.

The count of this clonotype is one. J is TRBJ1-5 and V is TRBV20-1, with D possibly matching TRBD1 (5 bases). CDR1 DFQATT and CDR2 SNEGSKA come from the germline V gene (reference sequence). This CDR3 is built from 15 residues. With 2 bases removed from V and 4 bases from J, the gap between germline ends came to 15 bases. In nucleotides, the CDR3 is TGCAGTGCTAGATTACGGGACGGAAAAAATCAGCCCCAGCATTTT. This encodes CSARLRDGKNQPQHF.

This clonotype has just a few counts. This chain uses TRBV10-3 with TRBJ2-3; possible D gene TRBD2, 6 bases. V was trimmed by 2 bases and J by 0 bases, leaving 12 bases between them. This CDR3 comprises 16 residues. The germline V gene encodes CDR1 ENHRY and CDR2 SYGVKD. The CDR3 here is CAISEISGPSTDTQYF. CDR3 coding DNA: TGTGCCATCAGTGAGATTAGCGGTCCTAGCACAGATACGCAGTATTTT.

This chain joins TRBV20-1 and TRBJ1-2; D not resolved. The CDR3 sequence is 11 residues long. Germline-derived CDR1 and CDR2 are DFQATT and SNEGSKA (reference sequence). V was trimmed by 2 bases and J by 4 bases, leaving 5 bases between them. The CDR3 spells CSARPLYGYTF. In DNA, the CDR3 is TGCAGTGCTAGACCGCTCTATGGCTACACCTTC.

This clonotype has ten or more counts. V gene TRBV6-2 or TRBV6-3 combines with J gene TRBJ1-1, with D unresolved. Per germline, CDR1 MNHEY and CDR2 SVGEGT. The CDR3 is made up of 13 amino acids. V gave up 0 bases and J gave up 1 base, with 3 bases separating them. The CDR3 region is CASSYSQNTEAFF. The CDR3 DNA sequence: TGTGCCAGCAGTTACTCCCAGAACACTGAAGCTTTCTTT.

The table lists this clonotype with a few counts. This chain links TRBV11-2 with TRBJ2-7, with 7 nucleotides matching TRBD2. This CDR3 is built from 15 residues. The V and J ends lost 0 bases and 4 bases, in that order; junction bases with no gene match: 6. CDR1 SGHAT and CDR2 FQNNGV come from the germline V gene. The CDR3 here is CASSLERLAVYEQYF. DNA for the CDR3: TGTGCCAGCAGCTTAGAAAGGCTAGCGGTATACGAGCAGTACTTC.

This clonotype has only a few counts. V gene TRBV3-1 combines with J gene TRBJ2-7; D could derive from TRBD1 or TRBD2 (5 bases each). Germline CDR1 reads LGHDT; CDR2 reads YNNKEL (reference sequence). V lost 6 bases, J lost 5 bases, and 17 bases lay in between. This CDR3 contains 14 residues. The CDR3 DNA sequence: TGTGCCAGCAGTCCCGGGACGGTGAGGAACGAGCAGTACTTC. This gives the protein CASSPGTVRNEQYF.

This clonotype was counted a few times. The V gene is TRBV2, the J gene TRBJ2-2; TRBD1 agrees at 8 bases. After removal of 4 bases from V and 6 bases from J, the junction contained 7 bases not matched to a gene. CDR3 length: 15 amino acids. Germline V lookup: CDR1 SNHLY, CDR2 FYNNEI. The CDR3 nucleotides are TGTGCCAGCAGTGTTAGGACAGGGCGTCCCGGGGAGCTGTTTTTT. Its translation: CASSVRTGRPGELFF. The entire variable domain, with the rest obtained from reference TRBV2 and TRBJ2-2, is as follows: EPEVTQTPSHQVTQMGQEVILRCVPISNHLYFYWYRQILGQKVEFLVSFYNNEISEKSEIFDDQFSVERPDGSNFTLKIRSTKLEDSAMYFCASSVRTGRPGELFFGEGSRLTVL.

The chain joins TRBV7-8 to TRBJ2-3; 8 nucleotides align to TRBD2. Trimming removed 5 bases from V and 2 bases from J; junction bases left unmatched: 6. This CDR3 has 15 amino acids. Germline-derived CDR1 and CDR2 are SGHVS and FQNEAQ. For the CDR3, the DNA is TGTGCCAGCAGCCGAACTAGCGGATACACAGATACGCAGTATTTT. Its translation: CASSRTSGYTDTQYF. Filled out from reference TRBV7-8 and TRBJ2-3, the complete variable domain reads GAGVSQSPRYKVAKRGQDVALRCDPISGHVSLFWYQQALGQGPEFLTYFQNEAQLDKSGLPSDRFFAERPEGSVSTLKIQRTQQEDSAVYLCASSRTSGYTDTQYFGPGTRLTVL.

This chain links TRBV7-9 with TRBJ1-3, with D hard to call. Trimming left V 5 bases short and J 1 base short, with 12 bases between. CDR1 and CDR2 (germline): SEHNR, FQNEAQ (reference sequence). The CDR3 runs 15 residues. The CDR3 protein is CASSKQRYSGNTIYF. The CDR3 coding sequence is TGTGCCAGCAGCAAACAGCGATATTCTGGAAACACCATATATTTT.

The table lists this clonotype with a few counts. The chain has TRBV7-9 and TRBJ2-3, with D hard to call. Looked up from germline, CDR1 is SEHNR and CDR2 is FQNEAQ (reference sequence). Trimming took 8 bases from V and 1 from J, leaving 13 bases between them. The CDR3 loop spans 14 amino acids. The chain's CDR3 is CASAASGRTDTQYF. The CDR3 nucleotides read TGTGCCAGCGCCGCTAGTGGACGCACAGATACGCAGTATTTT.

In its sample, this clonotype was seen many times. This chain uses TRBV29-1 with TRBJ2-5; a weak D match, TRBD2 (5 bases). CDR1 is SQVTM and CDR2 is ANQGSEA in the germline V gene. V lost 3 bases and J lost 2, with 7 bases in between. The CDR3 is made up of 12 amino acids. The CDR3 sequence is CSVDGEQETQYF. The CDR3 DNA is TGCAGCGTTGACGGGGAGCAAGAGACCCAGTACTTC. The variable domain in full, completed from reference TRBV29-1 and TRBJ2-5, reads SAVISQKPSRDICQRGTSLTIQCQVDSQVTMMFWYRQQPGQSLTLIATANQGSEATYESGFVIDKFPISRPNLTFSTLTVSNMSPEDSSIYLCSVDGEQETQYFGPGTRLLVL.

CDR3 residues: CASSSGQGSIETQYF. The CDR3 DNA sequence: TGTGCCAGCAGTTCCGGACAGGGGAGTATAGAGACCCAGTACTTC. The rearrangement links TRBV6-5 to TRBJ2-5; 9 bases agree with TRBD1. CDR1 is MNHEY, CDR2 SVGAGI, per germline. J gave up 4 bases and V 4 bases, and 7 bases lay outside the gene matches. This CDR3 has 15 amino acids.

V gene TRBV6-4 combines with J gene TRBJ2-3; D is tentatively TRBD1 or TRBD2 (5 bases each). The CDR3 has 14 amino acids. The V gene's germline CDR1 is MRHNA and CDR2 SNTAGT. Trimming removed 4 bases at V and 2 bases at J, with 10 bases between. CDR3 loop: CASSAGPDTDTQYF. CDR3 coding DNA: TGTGCCAGCAGTGCGGGACCTGACACAGATACGCAGTATTTT.

The chain joins TRBV15 to TRBJ2-7; D not certain. The ends were cut back, 0 bases at V and 7 bases at J, with 13 bases in the middle. Looked up from germline, CDR1 is LNHNV and CDR2 is YYDKDF (reference sequence). The CDR3 sequence is 14 residues long. The CDR3 DNA reads TGTGCCACCAGCAGAGATTCCCGTCTGGGGGAGCAGTACTTC. This codes for CATSRDSRLGEQYF.

In its sample, this clonotype was seen many times. The V gene is TRBV18, the J gene TRBJ2-3; D is undetermined. This CDR3 region has 16 residues. Germline V gene data show CDR1 as KGHSH and CDR2 as LQKENI. V lost 0 bases and J lost 2, with 12 bases in between. In nucleotides, the CDR3 is TGTGCCAGCTCACCACCGATGATGTATGCCACAGATACGCAGTATTTT. Translating it yields CASSPPMMYATDTQYF.

The chain carries TRBV20-1 and TRBJ2-1; 13 bases agree with TRBD2. The CDR3 consists of 14 residues. V dropped 5 bases and J dropped 7; count of bases not matched to a gene: 5. Germline V CDR1 and CDR2: DFQATT, SNEGSKA (reference sequence). The CDR3 bases are TGCAGTGCTGAAGGACTAGCGGGGGCAAATGAGCAGTTCTTC. It translates to CSAEGLAGANEQFF.

This clonotype was seen more than once but under ten times. The chain recombines TRBV29-1 with TRBJ1-1; 8 nucleotides match TRBD1. Germline CDR1 and CDR2: SQVTM and ANQGSEA. This CDR3 region has 12 residues. V lost 7 bases, J lost 4 bases, and 5 bases stayed unmatched. The DNA of the CDR3 is TGCAGCGCCACGACAGGGGTCACTGAAGCTTTCTTT. Encoded protein: CSATTGVTEAFF. The full variable domain, rest sourced from reference TRBV29-1 and TRBJ1-1, is SAVISQKPSRDICQRGTSLTIQCQVDSQVTMMFWYRQQPGQSLTLIATANQGSEATYESGFVIDKFPISRPNLTFSTLTVSNMSPEDSSIYLCSATTGVTEAFFGQGTRLTVV.

This rearrangement joins TRBV7-8 to TRBJ1-6; the match to TRBD1 covers 7 bases. Germline lookup yields CDR1 SGHVS and CDR2 FQNEAQ. The CDR3 length is 15 residues. The V segment lost 0 bases and the J segment 11 bases; nucleotides outside the gene matches: 7. The CDR3, as DNA: TGTGCCAGCAGCTTAGCCGGGACAGAGTTAACACCCCTCCACTTT. Encoded protein: CASSLAGTELTPLHF. Combining the CDR3 with reference TRBV7-8 and TRBJ1-6 gives the whole variable domain GAGVSQSPRYKVAKRGQDVALRCDPISGHVSLFWYQQALGQGPEFLTYFQNEAQLDKSGLPSDRFFAERPEGSVSTLKIQRTQQEDSAVYLCASSLAGTELTPLHFGNGTRLTVT.

The chain links TRBV27 to TRBJ2-3; 8 nucleotides align to TRBD1. The CDR3 sequence is 17 residues long. Germline CDR1 is MNHEY and CDR2 is SMNVEV (reference sequence). Unmatched junction bases numbered 13, after V lost 5 bases and J lost 3 bases. The CDR3 DNA reads as TGTGCCAGCAGTCCGAAGACAGGGGAACTCGTAACAGATACGCAGTATTTT. It is translated as CASSPKTGELVTDTQYF.

V is TRBV7-3 and J is TRBJ2-1; 9 bases align to TRBD2. Germline lookup yields CDR1 SGHTA and CDR2 FQGTGA. V shed 5 bases and J 5 bases; nucleotides not matched to a gene: 10. The CDR3 sequence is 16 residues long. The CDR3 DNA reads as TGTGCCAGCAGCCGACAGGGCGGGGGGGATGACAATGAGCAGTTCTTC. Its translation: CASSRQGGGDDNEQFF.

The rearrangement links TRBV6-5 to TRBJ1-2; D is uncertain. Trimming removed 2 bases at V and 4 bases at J, with 14 bases between. The germline V gene has CDR1 MNHEY and CDR2 SVGAGI. The CDR3 runs 15 residues. The CDR3 sequence: CASSYGPDGIYGYTF. CDR3 coding DNA: TGTGCCAGCAGTTACGGCCCGGATGGGATCTATGGCTACACCTTC.

The table lists this clonotype with a few counts. The chain combines TRBV18 with TRBJ1-1; D uncertain. Trimming left V 2 bases short and J 1 base short, with 14 bases between. From germline, CDR1 is KGHSH and CDR2 LQKENI. There are 16 residues in the CDR3. CDR3 region: CASSPRAGSGNTEAFF. Written as DNA, the CDR3 is TGTGCCAGCTCACCAAGGGCGGGGTCGGGGAACACTGAAGCTTTCTTT.

This clonotype was seen only a few times. The CDR3 is CASSQYPRTDRANTGELFF. The CDR3 region has the DNA TGTGCCAGCAGTCAGTATCCTAGGACAGACAGGGCGAACACCGGGGAGCTGTTTTTT. This chain uses TRBV6-2 or TRBV6-3 with TRBJ2-2; TRBD1 matches at 7 bases. The CDR3 is 19 amino acids. The junction had 15 bases not matched to a gene; V was cut back by 5 bases and J by 0 bases. The V gene's germline CDR1 is MNHEY and CDR2 SVGEGT.

This chain connects TRBV7-2 to TRBJ2-3, with D maybe TRBD2 (6 bases). V was cut by 7 bases and J by 5 bases, with 16 bases left in between. The CDR3 runs to 14 residues. CDR1 is SGHTA and CDR2 is FQGNSA in the germline V gene. The CDR3 region has the DNA TGTGCCAGCACCTTGATCTCGCGGGAAGATACGCAGTATTTT. Encoded protein: CASTLISREDTQYF.

The rearrangement links TRBV27 to TRBJ2-1, with TRBD2 matching over 10 bases. Looked up from germline, CDR1 is MNHEY and CDR2 is SMNVEV (reference sequence). CDR3 length: 15 residues. Trimming at V came to 6 bases and at J to 7 bases, leaving 9 bases not matched to a gene. CDR3: CASSLAGVIRNEQFF. CDR3 in DNA: TGTGCCAGCAGCCTAGCGGGAGTTATAAGAAATGAGCAGTTCTTC.